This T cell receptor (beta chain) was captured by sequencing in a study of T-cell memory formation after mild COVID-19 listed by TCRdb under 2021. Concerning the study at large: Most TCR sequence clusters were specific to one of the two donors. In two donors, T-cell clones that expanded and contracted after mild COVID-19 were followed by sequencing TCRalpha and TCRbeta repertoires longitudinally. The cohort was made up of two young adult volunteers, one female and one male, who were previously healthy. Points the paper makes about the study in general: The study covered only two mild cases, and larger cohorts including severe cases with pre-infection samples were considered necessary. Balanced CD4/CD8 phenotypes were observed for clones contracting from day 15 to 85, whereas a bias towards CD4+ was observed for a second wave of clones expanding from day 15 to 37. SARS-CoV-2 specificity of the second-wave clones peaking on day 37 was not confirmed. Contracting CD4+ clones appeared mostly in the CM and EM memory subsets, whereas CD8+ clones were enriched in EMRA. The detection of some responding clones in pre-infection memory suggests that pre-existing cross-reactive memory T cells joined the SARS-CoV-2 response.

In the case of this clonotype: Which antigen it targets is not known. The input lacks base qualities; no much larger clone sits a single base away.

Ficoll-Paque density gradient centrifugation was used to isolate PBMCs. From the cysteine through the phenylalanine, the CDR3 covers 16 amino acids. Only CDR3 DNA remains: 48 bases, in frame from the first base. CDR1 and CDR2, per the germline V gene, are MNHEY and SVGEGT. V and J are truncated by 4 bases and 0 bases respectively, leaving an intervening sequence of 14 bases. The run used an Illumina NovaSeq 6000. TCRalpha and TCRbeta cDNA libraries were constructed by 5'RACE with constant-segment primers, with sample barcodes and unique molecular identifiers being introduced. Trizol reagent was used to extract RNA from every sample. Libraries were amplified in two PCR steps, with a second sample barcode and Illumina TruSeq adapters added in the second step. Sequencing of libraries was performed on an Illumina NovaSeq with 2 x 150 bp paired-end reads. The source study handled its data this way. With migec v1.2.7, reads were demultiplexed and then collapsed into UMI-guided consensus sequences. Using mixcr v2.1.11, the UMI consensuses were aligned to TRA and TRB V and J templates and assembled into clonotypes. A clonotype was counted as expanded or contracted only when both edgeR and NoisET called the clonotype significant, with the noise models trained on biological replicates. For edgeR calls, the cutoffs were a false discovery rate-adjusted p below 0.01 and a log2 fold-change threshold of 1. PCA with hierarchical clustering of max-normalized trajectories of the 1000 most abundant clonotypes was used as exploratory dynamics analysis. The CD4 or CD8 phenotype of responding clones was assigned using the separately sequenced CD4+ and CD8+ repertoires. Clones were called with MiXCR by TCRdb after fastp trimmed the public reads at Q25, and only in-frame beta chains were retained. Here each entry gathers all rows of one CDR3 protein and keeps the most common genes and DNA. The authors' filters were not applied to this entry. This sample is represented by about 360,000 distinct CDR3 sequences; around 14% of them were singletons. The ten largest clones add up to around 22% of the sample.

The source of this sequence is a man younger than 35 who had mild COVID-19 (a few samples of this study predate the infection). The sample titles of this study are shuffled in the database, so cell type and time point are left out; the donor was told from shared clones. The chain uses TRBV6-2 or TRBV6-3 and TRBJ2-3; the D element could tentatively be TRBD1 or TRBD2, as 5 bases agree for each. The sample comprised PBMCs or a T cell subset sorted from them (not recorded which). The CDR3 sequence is CASSCPEGESTDTQYF. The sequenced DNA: TGTGCCAGCAGTTGCCCTGAAGGGGAGAGCACAGATACGCAGTATTTT.